One sample yielded the 9 T cell receptor beta chains listed below, sequenced in a study of Ad26.COV2.S vaccination and SARS-CoV-2 variants. The treatment was: roughly 20 received Ad26.COV2.S at low or high dose, single or two shots; several received placebo; per-sample allocation not given. Sampling was performed 63 days after the first vaccine or placebo injection. Assay used: immunoSEQ multiplex PCR; TCRdb lists only in-frame clones, some missing. Of 300,000 to 500,000 clones in the sample, around nine tenths were seen once. The sequences come from peripheral blood, collected in a trial of Ad26.COV2.S vaccine versus placebo. The source of these receptors is a person between 18 and 59 years old who received the Ad26.COV2.S COVID-19 vaccine or a placebo.

The chain has TRBV29-1 and TRBJ1-5; 10 nucleotides match TRBD1. Germline V gives CDR1 SQVTM, CDR2 ANQGSEA. The CDR3 length is 13 residues. Trimming took 6 bases from V and 5 from J; bases not matched to a gene: 4. The CDR3: CSVTGGADQPQHF. CDR3 sequence (DNA): TGCAGCGTGACAGGGGGCGCGGATCAGCCCCAGCATTTT.

J is TRBJ2-7 and V is TRBV12-3 or TRBV12-4; D call uncertain. V shed 3 bases and J shed 4 bases, with 10 bases lying between them. The CDR3 has 13 residues. The CDR3 sequence: CASSLRPKYEQYF. The CDR3 DNA sequence: TGTGCCAGCAGTTTGAGGCCTAAATACGAGCAGTACTTC.

This sequence joins TRBV19 and TRBJ1-5; D is unclear. Trimming removed 8 bases at V and 3 bases at J, with 8 bases between. There are 12 residues in the CDR3. Germline V lookup: CDR1 LNHDA, CDR2 SQIVND (reference sequence). The CDR3 reads CASGLLNQPQHF. CDR3 coding DNA: TGTGCCAGTGGGCTCCTCAATCAGCCCCAGCATTTT.

The chain carries TRBV5-4 and TRBJ2-2; no reliable D call. The germline CDR1 and CDR2 sequences are SGHNT and YYREEE (reference sequence). V was trimmed by 0 bases and J by 7 bases, leaving 7 bases between them. The CDR3 length is 13 residues. DNA for the CDR3: TGTGCCAGCAGCTTGGCGGTAGGCGGGGAGCTGTTTTTT. Its protein is CASSLAVGGELFF. Complete variable domain (other parts from reference TRBV5-4 and TRBJ2-2): ETGVTQSPTHLIKTRGQQVTLRCSSQSGHNTVSWYQQALGQGPQFIFQYYREEENGRGNFPPRFSGLQFPNYSSELNVNALELDDSALYLCASSLAVGGELFFGEGSRLTVL.

This rearrangement joins TRBV5-6 to TRBJ1-4, with a possible D match to TRBD1 (6 bases). The germline gives CDR1 SGHDT, CDR2 YYEEEE. The CDR3 length is 14 residues. The V end was cut by 3 bases, the J end by 5 bases, with 11 bases between. The CDR3 spells CASSSRGYNEKLFF. In nucleotides, the CDR3 is TGTGCCAGCAGCTCTAGGGGGTACAATGAAAAACTGTTTTTT.

This sequence joins TRBV6-1 and TRBJ2-1, with 11 bases matching TRBD1. Germline trimming cut 6 bases from V and 5 bases from J; bases unmatched to any gene: 6. The CDR3 consists of 15 residues. Germline CDR1 is MNHNS and CDR2 is SASEGT. The CDR3 sequence is CASRRGQGENNEQFF. CDR3 nucleotide sequence: TGTGCCAGCAGACGGGGACAGGGGGAGAACAATGAGCAGTTCTTC.

The chain employs TRBV6-5 and TRBJ1-6, with D possibly matching TRBD1 (6 bases). The CDR3 runs to 15 residues. CDR1 and CDR2 from the germline V gene are MNHEY and SVGAGI. V was cut by 4 bases and J by 8 bases, with 15 bases left in between. The CDR3 DNA reads as TGTGCCAGCAGTTGGGGCGACAGGCCGCATTCACCCCTCCACTTT. Its translation: CASSWGDRPHSPLHF.

This clone has just one count. The V call is TRBV19, the J call TRBJ1-3; D is undetermined. Germline CDR1 and CDR2: LNHDA and SQIVND (reference sequence). This CDR3 has 14 residues. V dropped 11 bases and J dropped 2 bases, with 16 bases sitting between them. CDR3 sequence reads: CAARRVLTGNTIYF. CDR3 DNA sequence: TGTGCCGCACGGCGTGTTTTGACTGGAAACACCATATATTTT. Looking up the rest from reference TRBV19 and TRBJ1-3 gives the full variable domain: DGGITQSPKYLFRKEGQNVTLSCEQNLNHDAMYWYRQDPGQGLRLIYYSQIVNDFQKGDIAEGYSVSREKKESFPLTVTSAQKNPTAFYLCAARRVLTGNTIYFGEGSWLTVV.

The J gene is TRBJ2-2, the V gene TRBV5-1; 7 bases are shared with TRBD1. Germline CDR1 and CDR2: SGHRS and YFSETQ. This CDR3 spans 15 amino acids. J lost 3 bases, V lost 3 bases, and 5 bases had no gene match. The CDR3 DNA reads TGCGCCAGCAGCTCAACACAGGGGTACACCGGGGAGCTGTTTTTT. Encoded protein: CASSSTQGYTGELFF.